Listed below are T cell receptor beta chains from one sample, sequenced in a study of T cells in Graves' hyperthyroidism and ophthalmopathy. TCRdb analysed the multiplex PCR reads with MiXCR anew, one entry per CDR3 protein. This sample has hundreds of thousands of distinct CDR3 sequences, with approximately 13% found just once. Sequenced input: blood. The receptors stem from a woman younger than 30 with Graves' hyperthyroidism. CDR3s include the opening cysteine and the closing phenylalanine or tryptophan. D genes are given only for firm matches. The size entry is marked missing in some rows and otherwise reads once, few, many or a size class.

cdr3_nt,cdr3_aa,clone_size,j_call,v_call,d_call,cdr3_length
TGTGCCAGCAGCCCGACCCGGACAGGGCGGACACTCACGCAGTATTTT,CASSPTRTGRTLTQYF,many,TRBJ2-3,TRBV6-1,TRBD1,16
TGTGCCAGCAGCCAAGACTCGGGCGGGAGCGTGAATGAGCAGTTCTTC,CASSQDSGGSVNEQFF,many,TRBJ2-1,TRBV3-1,TRBD2,16
TGCAGTGCTGGGCGACTGGCTGAGCACGAGCAGTACTTC,CSAGRLAEHEQYF,many,TRBJ2-7,TRBV20-1,-,13
TGTGCCAGTAGTATTAGGTCAGGTGGAAGCTCCTACAATGAGCAGTTCTTC,CASSIRSGGSSYNEQFF,few,TRBJ2-1,TRBV19,-,17
TGTGCCAGCAGCTTGGCAGCAACTAATGAAAAACTGTTTTTT,CASSLAATNEKLFF,many,TRBJ1-4,TRBV11-2,-,14
TGTGCCAGCAGCGCCTACAGGAATTCGTACGAGCAGTACTTC,CASSAYRNSYEQYF,few,TRBJ2-7,TRBV9,-,14
TGTGCCAGCAGCCTTAGCGGGGGAACCAACACAGATACGCAGTATTTT,CASSLSGGTNTDTQYF,-,TRBJ2-3,TRBV11-2,TRBD2,16
TGTGCCAGCAGCCCCATGGGGAACACCGGGGAGCTGTTTTTT,CASSPMGNTGELFF,many,TRBJ2-2,TRBV7-9,-,14
TGTGCCAGCAGTGACTCCGGGACCCCGGGTGAAAAACTGTTTTTT,CASSDSGTPGEKLFF,-,TRBJ1-4,TRBV25-1,-,15
TGCAGTGCCTCCCAAGGGGACTCCACAGATACGCAGTATTTT,CSASQGDSTDTQYF,many,TRBJ2-3,TRBV20-1,-,14
TGTGCCAGCAGCTTGAGGTGGCAGCCCTACGAGCAGTACTTC,CASSLRWQPYEQYF,-,TRBJ2-7,TRBV5-6,-,14
TGTGCCACCAGTGACGTAGCGGGGGGATCCGGGGAGCTGTTTTTT,CATSDVAGGSGELFF,many,TRBJ2-2,TRBV24-1,TRBD2,15
TGTGCCAGCAGTTTAGGGCGGGGCACTGAAGCTTTCTTT,CASSLGRGTEAFF,many,TRBJ1-1,TRBV12-3/TRBV12-4,-,13
TGTGCCAGCTCCTCCGACAGTAACAATCAGCCCCAGCATTTT,CASSSDSNNQPQHF,many,TRBJ1-5,TRBV18,-,14
TGTGCCAGCAGCCCATCTTGGACGGAGAACACCGGGGAGCTGTTTTTT,CASSPSWTENTGELFF,few,TRBJ2-2,TRBV6-1,-,16
TGCAGTGCTAGAGCGGGGGGGGGGTCGCGGGAGTTGTTCTTC,CSARAGGGSRELFF,few,TRBJ2-1,TRBV20-1,TRBD2,14
TGTGCCAGCAGTTTAGGGGGGACAGGCTGGCAGCCCCAGCATTTT,CASSLGGTGWQPQHF,-,TRBJ1-5,TRBV12-3/TRBV12-4,TRBD1,15
TGTGCCTGGAGTGAGGCAAACACTGAAGCTTTCTTT,CAWSEANTEAFF,many,TRBJ1-1,TRBV30,-,12
TGTGCCAGCAGCTTAAAGTATGGCACTGAAGCTTTCTTT,CASSLKYGTEAFF,many,TRBJ1-1,TRBV7-3,-,13
TGTGCCAGTAGTATAGACCCGGGACAGGGGGGTTATCAGCCCCAGCATTTT,CASSIDPGQGGYQPQHF,-,TRBJ1-5,TRBV19,TRBD1,17
TGTGCCAGTAGAATGGGACAGGGGGCAATCGGGGAGCTGTTTTTT,CASRMGQGAIGELFF,few,TRBJ2-2,TRBV19,TRBD1,15